Listed below are T cell receptor beta chains from one sample, sequenced in a study of T cell changes during pregnancy in multiple sclerosis. Assay used: immunoSEQ multiplex PCR; TCRdb lists only in-frame clones, some missing. This sample carries fewer than 110,000 clones, roughly 90% of them seen once, and the ten largest clones take 0.78%. This specimen consisted of peripheral blood, obtained in the third trimester of pregnancy. The receptors shown here come from a female donor in good health, enrolled as a control in a pregnancy study. Each CDR3 is given with its conserved first and last residue. D genes are given only for firm matches. The size entry is marked missing in some rows and otherwise reads once, few, many or a size class.

NA,TRBV6-5,TRBJ1-6,NA,TGTGCCAGCAGATTGGGCCGTACCTTTGGATCACCCCTCCACTTT,CASRLGRTFGSPLHF
NA,TRBV5-1,TRBJ1-1,NA,TGCGCCAGCAGCTTGGGAGGGGACTCTGAAGCTTTCTTT,CASSLGGDSEAFF
TRBD2,TRBV5-5,TRBJ2-5,NA,TGTGCCAGCAGCTTGGAAGCGGTGCGGGGGGCGCAGGGGGAGACCCAGTACTTC,CASSLEAVRGAQGETQYF
TRBD1,TRBV7-9,TRBJ1-1,NA,TGTGCCAGCAGCTTGCCCACAGGGGGTGCCACTGAAGCTTTCTTT,CASSLPTGGATEAFF
TRBD2,TRBV7-9,TRBJ2-5,once,TGTGCCAGCAGCGGTCCGGGACTAGCGGTTGAAGAGACCCAGTACTTC,CASSGPGLAVEETQYF
NA,TRBV7-9,TRBJ2-7,NA,TGTGCCAGCAGCGGGAGGGGGGGTCCTGAGCAGTACTTC,CASSGRGGPEQYF
TRBD1,TRBV7-8,TRBJ1-4,NA,TGTGCCAGCAGCTTAGAGGACAGGGCTCATGAAAAACTGTTTTTT,CASSLEDRAHEKLFF
NA,TRBV7-2,TRBJ1-4,NA,TGTGCCAGCAGCTTAATGACAGTTAATGAAAAACTGTTTTTT,CASSLMTVNEKLFF
TRBD1,TRBV19,TRBJ1-5,NA,TGTGCCAGTAGTACCCCGAGGACAGGCGGCAATCAGCCCCAGCATTTT,CASSTPRTGGNQPQHF
TRBD2,TRBV7-9,TRBJ2-5,NA,TGTGCCAGCAGAGGGGTAGGGACTAGCGGGGGTCCCCACGAAGAGACCCAGTACTTC,CASRGVGTSGGPHEETQYF
NA,TRBV6-5,TRBJ1-2,few,TGTGCCAGCAGTTACGAGTCGGCAGGACAGTCGTCTGGCTACACCTTC,CASSYESAGQSSGYTF
TRBD2,TRBV4-1,TRBJ2-3,NA,TGCGCCAGCAGCCAAGATGCTAGCGGGGGAGGAGATACGCAGTATTTT,CASSQDASGGGDTQYF
TRBD2,TRBV30,TRBJ2-1,NA,TGTGCCTGGAGTGTACGCTCGCGGGGGACCCCCTACAATGAGCAGTTCTTC,CAWSVRSRGTPYNEQFF
NA,TRBV6-1,TRBJ2-7,NA,TGTGCCGGCAACAGGGATCTCTCTCCTTACGAGCAGTACTTC,CAGNRDLSPYEQYF
TRBD1,TRBV4-3,TRBJ1-1,NA,TGCGCCAGCAGCCAACGGACAGGGGAGACCGAAGCTTTCTTT,CASSQRTGETEAFF
TRBD1,TRBV27,TRBJ1-1,NA,TGTGCCAGCAGTCCATATCCCACAGGGGGGACCACTGAAGCTTTCTTT,CASSPYPTGGTTEAFF
NA,TRBV11-2,TRBJ2-3,NA,TGTGCCAGCACCCCGGGACTCTCCACAGATACGCAGTATTTT,CASTPGLSTDTQYF
NA,TRBV6-6,TRBJ2-5,NA,TGTGCCAGCAGCATCGCCCGAGACAGAGAGACCCAGTACTTC,CASSIARDRETQYF
TRBD2,TRBV19,TRBJ2-3,NA,TGTGCCAGTAGTGCCAGACTAGCGGGGGGTTCCCCAGATACGCAGTATTTT,CASSARLAGGSPDTQYF
TRBD1,TRBV4-3,TRBJ1-2,NA,TGCGCCAGCAGCCCCGGGACAGGCCTTGATCCTAACTATGGCTACACCTTC,CASSPGTGLDPNYGYTF
TRBD2,TRBV6-1,TRBJ2-3,NA,TGTGCCAGCAGTGATCGGGGCTGGGGGGGGGTAGCACCAAGTACGCAGTATTTT,CASSDRGWGGVAPSTQYF